Listed below are T cell receptor beta chains from one sample, sequenced in a study of metastatic and nonmetastatic thyroid tumors. TCRdb called clones again from the PCR reads with MiXCR. The sample holds tens of thousands of clones, roughly 24% seen once. The sequencing input was tumor tissue. The receptors originated from a female donor with papillary thyroid cancer or a benign thyroid nodule (not recorded which). Some clones in this sample may be carry-over from other donors' samples. Both conserved end residues are part of each CDR3. D genes are given only for firm matches. The size entry is marked missing in some rows and otherwise reads once, few, many or a size class.

>-|TRBV6-1|TRBJ1-3|15|-
TGTGCCAGAACAGAATGGGGGTACGCCGGAAACACCATATACTTT
CARTEWGYAGNTIYF
>-|TRBV12-3/TRBV12-4|TRBJ2-1|16|TRBD2
TGTGCCAGCAGCCCCCTACTAGCGGGAGGGCCTAATGAGCAGTTCTTC
CASSPLLAGGPNEQFF
>medium-sized|TRBV7-8|TRBJ2-3|14|TRBD1
TGTGCCAGCAGTTCAACAACAGGGGCAGATACGCAGTATTTT
CASSSTTGADTQYF
>many|TRBV9|TRBJ2-3|18|TRBD2
TGTGCCAGCAGCGTAGCCGCCGTTGGCGGGGGGAGCACAGATACGCAGTATTTT
CASSVAAVGGGSTDTQYF
>many|TRBV20-1|TRBJ2-5|11|-
TGCAGTGCTAGCATTGCAGAGACCCAGTACTTC
CSASIAETQYF
>-|TRBV7-2|TRBJ1-1|15|-
TGTGCCAGCAGGTTACAGGGAACTGCGAACACTGAAGCTTTCTTT
CASRLQGTANTEAFF
>-|TRBV20-1|TRBJ1-1|14|-
TGCAGTGCTATACAGGTCCCAATGGACACTGAAGCTTTCTTT
CSAIQVPMDTEAFF
>-|TRBV7-2|TRBJ2-2|13|-
TGTGCCAGCAGTTCGGGGGCGACCGGGCAGCTGTTTTTT
CASSSGATGQLFF
>-|TRBV11-3|TRBJ2-7|13|-
TGTGCCAGCAGCCAGGACGAGGTCTACGAGCAGTACTTC
CASSQDEVYEQYF
>many|TRBV7-6|TRBJ1-3|16|-
TGTGCCAGCAGCTTATTTGTCAGGGGAGCTGGAAACACCATATATTTT
CASSLFVRGAGNTIYF
>medium-sized|TRBV6-1|TRBJ1-5|14|-
TGTGCCAGCAGTGAATGGAGAGGGGATCAGCCCCAGCATTTT
CASSEWRGDQPQHF
>many|TRBV4-1|TRBJ1-1|18|-
TGCGCCAGCAGCCAAAAGACCCATCTCCCGGGCCCCGTAACTGAAGCTTTCTTT
CASSQKTHLPGPVTEAFF
>few|TRBV6-2/TRBV6-3|TRBJ1-5|18|TRBD1
TGTGCCAGCAGTTACCGGCCGGGACAGGGGGTGGGTAATCAGCCCAAACATTTT
CASSYRPGQGVGNQPKHF
>many|TRBV18|TRBJ1-1|14|-
TGTGCCAGCTCAAGAGGGAACCTGAACACTGAAGCTTTCTTT
CASSRGNLNTEAFF
>many|TRBV7-9|TRBJ1-4|16|-
TGTGCCAGCAGCTTCTTAGTTTCGGTAGGAGGGGAAAAACTGTTTTTT
CASSFLVSVGGEKLFF
>many|TRBV5-1|TRBJ2-1|16|TRBD1
TGCGCCAGCAGCTCGCGGACAGGCATATCCTACAATGAGCAGTTCTTC
CASSSRTGISYNEQFF
>-|TRBV19|TRBJ2-1|16|TRBD2
TGTGCCAGTAGTATAGAAACCGGGACTAGCGGTAATGAGCAGTTCTTC
CASSIETGTSGNEQFF
>many|TRBV20-1|TRBJ2-2|15|-
TGCAGTGCCCAGGGGGGGAATAAGGGGGCCGGGGAGCTGTTTTTT
CSAQGGNKGAGELFF
>-|TRBV4-2|TRBJ2-7|16|TRBD2
TGTGCCAGCAGCCAAACCGGCGGGACTAGCGGCGACGAGCAGTACTTC
CASSQTGGTSGDEQYF
>many|TRBV11-2|TRBJ2-2|18|TRBD2
TGTGCCAGCAGCTTAAGTCTAGCGGGGGGCCGGGGCACCGGGGAGCTGTTTTTT
CASSLSLAGGRGTGELFF
>-|TRBV6-1|TRBJ1-2|17|-
TGTGCCAGCAGTAACTGGGCCTTCTTAGCCCCGGCCCCGGGCTACACCTTC
CASSNWAFLAPAPGYTF
>-|TRBV30|TRBJ2-7|16|-
TGTGCCTGGAGTTGGGGCTTAGTACAGGGAGGTTACGAGCAGTACTTC
CAWSWGLVQGGYEQYF
>-|TRBV5-1|TRBJ2-3|16|-
TGCGCCAGCAGCTTGGCGGCTATCTGGGGCACAGATACGCAGTATTTT
CASSLAAIWGTDTQYF
>few|TRBV5-1|TRBJ2-7|15|TRBD2
TGCGCCAGCAGCTTATACGGGACTAGCGAGTACGAGCAGTACTTC
CASSLYGTSEYEQYF
>-|TRBV19|TRBJ1-1|15|-
TGTGCCAGTAGTTCGAGTCTCAGGGGTCGAACTGAAGCTTTCTTT
CASSSSLRGRTEAFF
>-|TRBV20-1|TRBJ2-7|15|TRBD2
TGCAGTGCTAGATCAACTAGCGGTTCGGACTACGAGCAGTACTTC
CSARSTSGSDYEQYF
>-|TRBV10-1|TRBJ2-7|17|-
TGCGCCAGCGCCCGACCTTGGACGGCCCTATCCTTCTACGAGGAGTACTTC
CASARPWTALSFYEEYF
>medium-sized|TRBV2|TRBJ2-7|12|-
TGTGCCAGCAGGTTGGGGGCGTACGAGCAGTACTTC
CASRLGAYEQYF
>large|TRBV6-1|TRBJ1-4|12|-
TGTGCCAGCAGTGAAGCAGGGGGGAAACTGTTTTTT
CASSEAGGKLFF
>many|TRBV20-1|TRBJ1-1|12|TRBD1
TGCAGTGCTAAAAGACAGGGCACTGAAGCTTTCTTT
CSAKRQGTEAFF
>many|TRBV7-2|TRBJ2-1|15|-
TGTGCCAGCAGCTTAGGGGGACGGTCCTACAATGAGCAGTTCTTC
CASSLGGRSYNEQFF
>-|TRBV28|TRBJ1-1|17|TRBD1
TGTGCCAGCATTTCGCCGGGACAGTGTGCGGGGAACACTGAAGCTTTCTTT
CASISPGQCAGNTEAFF
>-|TRBV6-1|TRBJ1-2|14|-
TGTGCCAGCAGTGAAGCGATGGAGGACCTTGGCTACACCTTC
CASSEAMEDLGYTF
>many|TRBV7-6|TRBJ1-2|14|-
TGTGCCAGCAGCCCCCCGGGGGCTAACTATGGCTACACCTTC
CASSPPGANYGYTF
>-|TRBV7-9|TRBJ1-1|15|-
TGTGCCAGCAGCGCAACGACCGCCCCTTACACTGAAGCTTTCTTT
CASSATTAPYTEAFF